This record concerns one T cell receptor (beta chain) sequence. Being one base from a much bigger clone, this may be a read error. This entry is derived from a study of tumor-infiltrating lymphocytes in primary liver carcinoma. Both RNA and DNA were isolated together from about 20-30 mg of bulk tissue that had not been sorted. Chronic HBV infection was present, with no prior treatment. With a constant-region primer, TCR beta cDNA was made from approximately 500 ng of total RNA. It was through three nested multiplex PCR rounds of slightly modified ARM-PCR that TCR beta libraries arose. Forward primers for TRBV1-TRBV30 and a C-beta reverse primer served the first two PCR rounds, at 10 cycles each. TCRdb ran MiXCR on the multiplex PCR reads and lists one entry per CDR3 protein. The sample holds 50,000 to 65,000 distinct CDR3 sequences, roughly 70% seen once. The CDR3 is made up of 11 amino acids.

The chain carries TRBV12-3 or TRBV12-4 and TRBJ2-1; D not certain. This clonotype was obtained from a man aged 35 to 55 with primary liver carcinoma and hepatitis B virus infection. Sequencing was performed on liver tumor tissue from sampling region 4. Subset reported: tumor region T4, right-lateral pole. CDR3 nucleotides: TGTGCCAGCACCCTGAGCAATGAGCAGTTCTTT. Translated, it gives CASTLSNEQFF.